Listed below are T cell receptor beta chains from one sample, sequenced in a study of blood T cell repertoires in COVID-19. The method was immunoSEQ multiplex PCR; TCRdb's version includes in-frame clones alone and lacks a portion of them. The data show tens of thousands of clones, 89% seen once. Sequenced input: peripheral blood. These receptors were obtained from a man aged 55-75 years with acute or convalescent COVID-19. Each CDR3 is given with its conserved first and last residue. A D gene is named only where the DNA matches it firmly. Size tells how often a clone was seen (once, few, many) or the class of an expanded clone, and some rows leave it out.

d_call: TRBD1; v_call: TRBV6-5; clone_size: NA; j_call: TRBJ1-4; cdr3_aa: CATTGTENEKLFF; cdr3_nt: TGTGCCACCACCGGGACAGAGAATGAAAAACTGTTTTTT
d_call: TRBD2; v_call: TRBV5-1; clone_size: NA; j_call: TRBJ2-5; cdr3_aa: CASSRGLGSSETQYF; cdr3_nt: TGCGCCAGCAGCAGGGGACTAGGGAGTTCAGAGACCCAGTACTTC
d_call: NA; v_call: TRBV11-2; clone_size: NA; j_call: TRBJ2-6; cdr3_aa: CASSLQGPGANVLTF; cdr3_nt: TGTGCCAGCAGCTTACAGGGGCCTGGGGCCAACGTCCTGACTTTC
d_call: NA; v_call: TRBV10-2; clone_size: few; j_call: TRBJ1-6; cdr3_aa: CASSELLKGRLHF; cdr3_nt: TGCGCCAGCAGTGAACTTTTAAAGGGGCGCCTCCACTTT
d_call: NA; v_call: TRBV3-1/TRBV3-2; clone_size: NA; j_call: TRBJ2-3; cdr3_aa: CASSPLRGADGDTQYF; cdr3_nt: TGTGCCAGCAGCCCCTTACGGGGGGCCGACGGAGATACGCAGTATTTT
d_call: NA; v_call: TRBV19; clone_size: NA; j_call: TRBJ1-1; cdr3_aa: CASSLTGNTEAFF; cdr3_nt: TGTGCCAGTAGCCTGACAGGGAACACTGAAGCTTTCTTT
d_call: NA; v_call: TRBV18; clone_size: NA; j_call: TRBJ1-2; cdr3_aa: CASSPKGNYGYTF; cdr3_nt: TGTGCCAGCTCACCAAAGGGGAACTATGGCTACACCTTC
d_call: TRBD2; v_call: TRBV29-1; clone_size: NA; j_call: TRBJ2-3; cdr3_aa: CSAQRDSGGVSTDTQYF; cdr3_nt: TGCAGCGCCCAGAGGGATAGCGGGGGGGTTAGCACAGATACGCAGTATTTT
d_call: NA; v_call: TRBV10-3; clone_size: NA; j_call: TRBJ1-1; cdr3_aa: CAIKPPGHTEAFF; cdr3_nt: TGTGCCATCAAACCACCAGGGCACACTGAAGCTTTCTTT
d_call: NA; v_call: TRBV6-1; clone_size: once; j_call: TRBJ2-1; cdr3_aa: CASSERLGLLQVYNEQFF; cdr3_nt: TGTGCCAGCAGTGAAAGACTCGGCTTACTACAAGTCTACAATGAGCAGTTCTTC
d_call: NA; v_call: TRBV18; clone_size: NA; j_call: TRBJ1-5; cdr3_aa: CASSPRGREGNQPQHF; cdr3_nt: TGTGCCAGCTCACCAAGGGGCAGGGAGGGCAATCAGCCCCAGCATTTT